This T cell receptor beta chain was identified during a study of OX40 agonist ivuxolimab in advanced cancers. Regarding the research as a whole: Ivuxolimab was a fully human IgG2 agonistic monoclonal antibody targeting the costimulatory receptor OX40 (CD134). In the dose-escalation cohort, around four fifths of patients were male, and the mean age was roughly 60 years with a range of roughly 20 to 85. Prior anti-PD-1, anti-PD-L1 or anti-CTLA-4 therapy was permitted, and about two fifths of dose-escalation patients had received checkpoint inhibitors. Partial responses occurred in three dose-escalation patients: two with cutaneous melanoma and one with hepatocellular carcinoma. The monotherapy dose-escalation portion (N of about 50 patients) of the phase I ivuxolimab trial is reported in the paper. Peripheral TCRbeta sequencing was intended to test whether TCR sequence diversity was altered and clonal T-cell expansion was caused by ivuxolimab. Of the approximately 53 patients in dose escalation, some 19 had hepatocellular carcinoma, around 15 had melanoma, 9 had renal cell carcinoma and 9 had head and neck cancer. Intravenous ivuxolimab was administered to patients every 2 weeks at six dose levels: 0.01, 0.1, 0.3, 1.5, 3 and 10 mg/kg.

Genomic DNA was isolated from the sorted cells so that the TCRbeta CDR3 region could be sequenced. TCRbeta CDR3 regions were sequenced using the immunoSEQ Assay. TCRdb re-hosts the immuneACCESS table, in-frame sequences only. Its copies lack some clones; in the studies checked, an unresolved V gene accounts for under half of them, and the cause for the rest is not known. This sample lists roughly 13,000 clones; about four fifths were detected once. The ten most abundant clones make up around 45% of the sample. Beyond this particular receptor, the publication reports: Low levels of normalized T-cell clonal expansion were also seen in some patients who did not respond. At doses of 0.1 to 3.0 mg/kg, clonal expansion of both CD4+ and CD8+ blood T cells was observed from baseline to week 6. In the 0.1-3.0 mg/kg groups, partial responders were among the patients with the lowest normalized peripheral clonal expansion, particularly in CD8+ T cells. After ivuxolimab, more expanded clones were found on average in CD8+ T cells than in CD4+ T cells. The antigen specificity of the peripheral T cells that underwent clonal expansion was not determined.

Trimming takes 5 bases from V and 5 bases from J, and the germline ends sit 19 bases apart. The CDR1 and CDR2 encoded by the germline V gene are MNHNS and SASEGT. Including the terminal cysteine and phenylalanine, the CDR3 comprises 15 residues. The only DNA kept is the CDR3, 45 bases in frame from the first base. A word on this clone: Its specific antigen is unknown. No quality values exist for individual bases; no much larger clone is one base distant.

The trial excluded patients who had a history of autoimmune disease or were on systemic immunosuppression. Peripheral blood for TCR sequencing was collected from all dose cohorts at baseline, on cycle 4 day 1, and on cycle 7 day 1. Samples were obtained from an open-label, multicenter, first-in-human phase I dose-escalation trial of ivuxolimab. Adults with locally advanced or metastatic melanoma, renal cell, hepatocellular, or head and neck squamous cell carcinoma were enrolled in the trial. Before TCR sequencing, CD4+ and CD8+ T cells were separately sorted from peripheral blood. The rearrangement combines TRBV6-1 with TRBJ2-7, with TRBD2 perhaps the D gene, on 6 matching bases. This clonotype was sampled from an adult with an advanced solid tumor such as melanoma, head and neck, liver or kidney cancer. Sequenced here: CD4+ or CD8+ T cells sorted from blood, sampled in a trial of the OX40 agonist ivuxolimab. The nucleotides read TGTGCCAGCAGTTTAGCGGTTCTTGGGGCCCACGAGCAGTACTTC. Its product reads: CASSLAVLGAHEQYF.